These T cell receptor beta chains were read from a single sample in a study of blood T cell repertoires in COVID-19. The protocol was immunoSEQ multiplex PCR, while the TCRdb copy is restricted to in-frame clones and leaves out a portion. Of under 200,000 clones detected, roughly 85% appear once; the ten largest clones hold about 8.2%. The sample taken for sequencing was peripheral blood. The source of these receptors is a man between 60 and 75 years old with acute or convalescent COVID-19. Both conserved end residues are part of each CDR3. A D gene is named only where the DNA matches it firmly. Size values are once, few and many counts, or a class for expanded clones, and some rows have none.

>TRBV7-9|.|TRBJ2-2|.
CASKSGDGELFF
TGTGCCAGCAAGTCGGGGGACGGGGAGCTGTTTTTT
>TRBV5-1|once|TRBJ2-5|TRBD2
CASSREGHETQYF
TGCGCCAGCAGCCGGGAGGGCCACGAGACCCAGTACTTC
>TRBV27|.|TRBJ1-6|TRBD1
CASRYGTGSDSPLHF
TGTGCCAGCAGATACGGGACAGGGTCAGATTCACCCCTCCACTTT
>TRBV29-1|once|TRBJ2-1|.
CSVRGEGPMFF
TGCAGCGTTAGGGGGGAGGGCCCCATGTTCTTC
>TRBV19|.|TRBJ1-3|.
CASSAETVIASGNTIYF
TGTGCCAGTAGTGCGGAGACAGTTATCGCCTCTGGAAACACCATATATTTT
>TRBV10-2|.|TRBJ1-2|.
CASSEYGVGYTF
TGCGCCAGCAGTGAGTACGGGGTTGGCTACACCTTC
>TRBV23-1|.|TRBJ1-1|TRBD1
CASSRKDRGRGAFF
TGCGCCAGCAGTCGGAAGGACAGGGGTCGCGGAGCTTTCTTT
>TRBV28|.|TRBJ2-2|TRBD2
CATSLAGGTGELFF
TGTGCCACCAGCCTAGCGGGGGGAACCGGGGAGCTGTTTTTT
>TRBV4-1|.|TRBJ1-1|.
CASSLERRGNTEAFF
TGCGCCAGCAGCCTTGAACGGAGAGGGAACACTGAAGCTTTCTTT
>TRBV24-1|.|TRBJ2-7|.
CATSKGGDTYEQYF
TGTGCCACCAGTAAGGGCGGGGATACCTACGAGCAGTACTTC
>TRBV7-9|once|TRBJ2-1|.
CASSLSAGNYNEQFF
TGTGCCAGCAGCTTAAGCGCGGGCAACTACAATGAGCAGTTCTTC
>TRBV5-1|.|TRBJ1-1|.
CASSLDRAMAEAFF
TGCGCCAGCAGCTTGGACAGGGCTATGGCTGAAGCTTTCTTT
>TRBV5-1|.|TRBJ2-1|.
CASSWGEPYNEQFF
TGCGCCAGCAGCTGGGGGGAGCCCTACAATGAGCAGTTCTTC
>TRBV5-5|.|TRBJ1-1|.
CASSLGQSNTEAFF
TGTGCCAGCAGCCTAGGACAGTCGAACACTGAAGCTTTCTTT
>TRBV6-6|.|TRBJ2-6|.
CASTQKSSGANVLTF
TGTGCCAGCACCCAGAAAAGCTCTGGGGCCAACGTCCTGACTTTC
>TRBV6-2/TRBV6-3|.|TRBJ1-5|.
CASSRQGNQPQHF
TGTGCCAGCAGTAGACAGGGCAATCAGCCCCAGCATTTT
>TRBV4-1|.|TRBJ1-4|TRBD1
CASSQDNRGLVEKLFF
TGCGCCAGCAGCCAAGATAACAGGGGATTGGTGGAAAAACTGTTTTTT
>TRBV28|.|TRBJ1-2|TRBD1
CASSSLDRGVNYGYTF
TGTGCCAGCAGTTCCCTAGACAGGGGCGTAAACTATGGCTACACCTTC
>TRBV19|.|TRBJ2-7|.
CASSIRASFGAYEQYF
TGTGCCAGTAGTATTCGCGCTAGTTTTGGCGCATACGAGCAGTACTTC
>TRBV3-1/TRBV3-2|once|TRBJ2-1|TRBD2
CASNPSGGGSYNEQFF
TGTGCCAGCAACCCTTCCGGGGGGGGGTCCTACAATGAGCAGTTCTTC
>TRBV5-4|.|TRBJ2-2|TRBD2
CAISGLAGFNTGELFF
TGTGCCATCTCCGGACTAGCGGGTTTTAACACCGGGGAGCTGTTTTTT
>TRBV12-5|.|TRBJ2-3|TRBD1
CASGTDRGPASSTDTQYF
TGTGCTAGTGGTACAGACAGGGGCCCTGCCTCTAGCACAGATACGCAGTATTTT
>TRBV5-1|.|TRBJ1-4|.
CASRQGSNEKLFF
TGCGCCAGCAGACAGGGAAGCAATGAAAAACTGTTTTTT
>TRBV27|.|TRBJ1-5|TRBD1
CASSSGQGYQPQHF
TGTGCCAGCAGTTCGGGACAGGGATATCAGCCCCAGCATTTT
>TRBV24-1|.|TRBJ2-5|.
CATSDPVDSGAQYF
TGTGCCACCAGTGATCCCGTTGACTCGGGTGCCCAGTACTTC
>TRBV7-3|once|TRBJ2-3|TRBD2
CASSPGGGTDTQYF
TGTGCCAGCAGCCCCGGGGGGGGGACAGATACGCAGTATTTT
>TRBV19|.|TRBJ1-5|.
CASSRIQGWSNQPQHF
TGTGCCAGTAGTAGAATACAGGGTTGGAGCAATCAGCCCCAGCATTTT
>TRBV11-2|.|TRBJ2-7|TRBD2
CASSLAGGHYEQYF
TGTGCCAGCAGCTTAGCGGGAGGCCACTACGAGCAGTACTTC
>TRBV5-1|.|TRBJ2-1|.
CASSLGVSSSYNEQFF
TGCGCCAGCAGCTTGGGGGTCTCTAGCTCCTACAATGAGCAGTTCTTC
>TRBV7-6|.|TRBJ1-4|.
CASSLAGAGANEKLFF
TGTGCCAGCAGCTTAGCGGGTGCGGGAGCTAATGAAAAACTGTTTTTT